This T cell receptor (beta chain) was found in a study of T-cell reconstitution after alpha-beta-depleted transplantation in children listed by TCRdb under 2016. Study-level background: T-cell immune reconstitution after TCRalphabeta/CD19-depleted allogeneic hematopoietic cell transplantation in children was quantitatively tracked in the study by means of TCR repertoire profiling. Results and caveats for the whole study, not just this receptor: In some patients, high TCRbeta diversity at day 60 was attributed to recipient T cells and intrathymic progenitors that had survived conditioning. Over the following months the frequencies of hyperexpanded clones went down, and after one year T-cell counts and TCRbeta diversity were mostly credited to newly produced T cells. The apparently early recovery of alphabetaT-cell counts about two months after transplant reportedly depended on only several hundred rapidly expanded clones that came from non-depleted graft cells.

Receptor amplification or capture employed PCR. Sequencing relied on an Illumina HiSeq 2500. Molecular barcoding was employed in the preparation of TCR libraries, with unique molecular identifiers being used to normalize TCRbeta repertoire quantification. The public sequencing data were trimmed at Q25 with fastp and processed into clonotypes with MiXCR by TCRdb, which kept only in-frame beta chains. Rows merge per CDR3 protein into single entries with the most common DNA and genes. The sample yields approximately 500,000 distinct CDR3 sequences; roughly a quarter were counted once. The top ten clones comprise around a third of the sample. The table lists this clonotype with a few counts. The antigen it binds to is not known. Per-nucleotide qualities are absent, and no much larger clonotype sits a single base away. Sample treatment or condition, as interpreted from the label and publication: allogeneic hematopoietic cell transplantation with graft depleted of TCRalphabeta T cells and CD19 B cells. The children who served as transplant recipients had been given grafts of TCRalphabeta/CD19-depleted allogeneic hematopoietic cells.

The material was PBMCs, obtained before TCRalphabeta/CD19-depleted stem cell transplant. This clonotype was sampled from a boy under two years old with Wiskott-Aldrich syndrome, due to receive a stem cell transplant.

The CDR3 in this case is CATSDSREGTDTQYF. Here is the DNA: TGTGCCACCAGTGATTCGCGGGAGGGCACAGATACGCAGTATTTT. The rearranged chain carries TRBV24-1 and TRBJ2-3, with TRBD2 identical over 8 junction bases. CDR1 KGHDR and CDR2 SFDVKD were looked up in the germline V gene. Unmatched junction bases come to 1, with V trimmed by 2 bases and J by 1 base. The cysteine opens and the phenylalanine closes a CDR3 of 15 amino acids. Only the CDR3 region is kept as DNA, spanning 45 bases read in frame from base 1.